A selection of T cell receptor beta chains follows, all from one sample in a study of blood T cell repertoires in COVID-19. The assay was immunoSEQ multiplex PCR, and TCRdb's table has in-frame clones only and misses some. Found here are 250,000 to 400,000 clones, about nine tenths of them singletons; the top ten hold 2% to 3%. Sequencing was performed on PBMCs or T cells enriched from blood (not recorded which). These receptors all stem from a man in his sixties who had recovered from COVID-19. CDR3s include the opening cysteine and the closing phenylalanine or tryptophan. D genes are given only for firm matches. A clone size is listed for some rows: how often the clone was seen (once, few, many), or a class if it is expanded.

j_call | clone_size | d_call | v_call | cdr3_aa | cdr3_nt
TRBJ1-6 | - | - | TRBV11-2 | CASRHGGGSPLHF | TGTGCCAGCAGACACGGCGGGGGTTCACCCCTCCACTTT
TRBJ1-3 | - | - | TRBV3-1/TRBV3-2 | CASSLSRARSGNTIYF | TGTGCCAGCAGCCTGTCGCGGGCCCGCTCTGGAAACACCATATATTTT
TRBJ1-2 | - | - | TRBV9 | CASSVGSQGVLSGYTF | TGTGCCAGCAGCGTAGGGAGTCAAGGGGTGCTTAGTGGCTACACCTTC
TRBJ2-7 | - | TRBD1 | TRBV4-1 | CASSPLLGQESYEQYF | TGCGCCAGCAGCCCGCTTCTCGGACAGGAATCTTACGAGCAGTACTTC
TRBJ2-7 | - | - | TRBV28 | CASRGGTERTYEQYF | TGTGCCAGCAGAGGGGGGACAGAAAGAACCTACGAGCAGTACTTC
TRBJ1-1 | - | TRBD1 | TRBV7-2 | CASSSQGTKHTEAFF | TGTGCCAGCAGCTCACAGGGGACCAAGCACACTGAAGCTTTCTTT
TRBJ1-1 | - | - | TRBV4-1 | CASSQGGRGTEAFF | TGCGCCAGCAGCCAAGGAGGGAGGGGGACTGAAGCTTTCTTT
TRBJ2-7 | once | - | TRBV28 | CASSPNPRVQYF | TGTGCCAGCAGTCCCAATCCACGAGTGCAGTACTTC
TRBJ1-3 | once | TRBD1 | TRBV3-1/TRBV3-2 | CASRSPGQGLSGNTIYF | TGTGCCAGCAGATCCCCGGGACAGGGCCTCTCTGGAAACACCATATATTTT
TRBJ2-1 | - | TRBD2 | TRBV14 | CASSQGPGVGLAEFNEQFF | TGTGCCAGCAGCCAAGGCCCAGGGGTTGGACTAGCGGAATTCAATGAGCAGTTCTTC
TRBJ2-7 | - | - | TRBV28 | CASSLGGQGGREQYF | TGTGCCAGCAGTTTAGGCGGACAGGGAGGGAGAGAGCAGTACTTC
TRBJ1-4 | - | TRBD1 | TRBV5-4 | CASSEGQKNEKLFF | TGTGCCAGCAGCGAGGGACAGAAAAATGAAAAACTGTTTTTT
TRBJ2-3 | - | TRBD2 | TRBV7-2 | CASSFSGGARTDTQYF | TGTGCCAGCAGCTTTAGCGGGGGGGCCAGGACAGATACGCAGTATTTT
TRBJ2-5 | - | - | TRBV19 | CASNRGGALSQETQYF | TGTGCCAGTAACCGTGGCGGGGCCCTAAGCCAAGAGACCCAGTACTTC
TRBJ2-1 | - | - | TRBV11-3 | CASSLERSSVYNEQFF | TGTGCCAGCAGCTTAGAAAGGAGTAGCGTCTACAATGAGCAGTTCTTC
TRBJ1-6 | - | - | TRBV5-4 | CASSPPGREADSPLHF | TGTGCCAGCAGCCCACCGGGGAGAGAGGCGGATTCACCCCTCCACTTT
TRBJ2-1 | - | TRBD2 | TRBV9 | CASSVGRLAGAGEQFF | TGTGCCAGCAGCGTAGGTCGCCTAGCGGGAGCCGGTGAGCAGTTCTTC
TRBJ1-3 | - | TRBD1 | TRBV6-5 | CASSPGQGGNTIYF | TGTGCCAGCAGTCCTGGACAGGGGGGAAACACCATATATTTT
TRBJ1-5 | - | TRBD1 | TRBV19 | CASTDRTQPQHF | TGTGCCAGCACGGACAGGACTCAGCCCCAGCATTTT
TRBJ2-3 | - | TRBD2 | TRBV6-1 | CASSETLAGTPDTQYF | TGTGCCAGCAGTGAAACACTAGCGGGGACACCAGATACGCAGTATTTT
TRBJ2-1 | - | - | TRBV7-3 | CASSRHGTGRRAGGNEQFF | TGTGCCAGCAGCCGACATGGGACAGGGAGGAGGGCGGGGGGCAATGAGCAGTTCTTC
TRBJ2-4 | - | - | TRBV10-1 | CASSESLAEGRNIQYF | TGCGCCAGCAGTGAGTCCTTAGCGGAAGGGAGAAACATTCAGTACTTC
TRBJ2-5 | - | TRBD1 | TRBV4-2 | CASSQVSQGAGETQYF | TGTGCCAGCAGCCAAGTTTCTCAGGGGGCCGGGGAGACCCAGTACTTC
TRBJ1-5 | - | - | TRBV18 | CASSGTGNSNQPQHF | TGTGCCAGCTCAGGAACGGGGAATAGCAATCAGCCCCAGCATTTT
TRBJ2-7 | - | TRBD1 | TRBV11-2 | CASSIPGQGLHHEQYF | TGTGCCAGCAGCATCCCGGGACAGGGATTGCACCACGAGCAGTACTTC
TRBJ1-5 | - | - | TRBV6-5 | CASSRTVRGSEPQHF | TGTGCCAGCAGTCGGACAGTAAGGGGAAGTGAGCCCCAGCATTTT
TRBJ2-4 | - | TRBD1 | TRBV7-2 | CASSFGQGNIQYF | TGTGCCAGCAGCTTCGGACAGGGTAACATTCAGTACTTC
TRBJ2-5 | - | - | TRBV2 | CASSEALPRGAQYF | TGTGCCAGCAGTGAAGCATTGCCCCGCGGGGCCCAGTACTTC
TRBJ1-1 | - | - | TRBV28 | CASSFGRNTEAFF | TGTGCCAGCAGTTTCGGTAGGAACACTGAAGCTTTCTTT
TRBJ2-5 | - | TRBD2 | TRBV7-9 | CASSLLAGGQETQYF | TGTGCCAGCAGCTTACTAGCGGGAGGCCAAGAGACCCAGTACTTC
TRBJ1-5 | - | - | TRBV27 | CASSVGEGGNQPQHF | TGTGCCAGCAGTGTAGGTGAGGGGGGCAATCAGCCCCAGCATTTT
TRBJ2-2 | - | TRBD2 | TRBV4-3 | CASSQGLAGGTGELFF | TGCGCCAGCAGCCAAGGACTAGCGGGGGGCACCGGGGAGCTGTTTTTT
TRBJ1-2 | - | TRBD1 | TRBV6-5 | CASSYFTGTGYGYTF | TGTGCCAGCAGTTACTTCACCGGGACAGGGTATGGCTACACCTTC
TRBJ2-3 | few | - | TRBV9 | CASSVVGSDTQYF | TGTGCCAGCAGCGTAGTCGGTTCAGATACGCAGTATTTT
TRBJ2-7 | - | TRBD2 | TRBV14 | CASSGLAGVEYEQYF | TGTGCCAGCAGCGGGCTAGCGGGGGTGGAGTACGAGCAGTACTTC
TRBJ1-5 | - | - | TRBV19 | CASSMGGGRENQPQHF | TGTGCCAGTAGTATGGGGGGAGGACGAGAGAATCAGCCCCAGCATTTT
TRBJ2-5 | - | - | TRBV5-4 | CASSPPRGEETQYF | TGTGCCAGCAGCCCCCCCCGGGGTGAAGAGACCCAGTACTTC
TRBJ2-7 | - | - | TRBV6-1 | CASSELGRLAYEQYF | TGTGCCAGCAGTGAACTAGGCCGCCTAGCCTACGAGCAGTACTTC
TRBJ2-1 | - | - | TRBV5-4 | CASSYTVGDEQFF | TGTGCCAGCAGCTACACAGTAGGTGATGAGCAGTTCTTC
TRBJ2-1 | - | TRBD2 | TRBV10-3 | CATAGLAGAWVNEQFF | TGTGCCACAGCGGGGTTAGCGGGGGCGTGGGTCAATGAGCAGTTCTTC
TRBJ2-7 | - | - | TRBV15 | CATSREFGVHEQYF | TGTGCCACCAGCAGAGAATTCGGGGTCCACGAGCAGTACTTC
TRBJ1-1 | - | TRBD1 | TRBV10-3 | CAISPGQGEGNTEAFF | TGTGCCATCAGCCCCGGACAGGGAGAAGGAAACACTGAAGCTTTCTTT
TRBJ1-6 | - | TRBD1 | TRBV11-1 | CASSFRQGSSPLHF | TGTGCCAGCAGCTTCAGACAGGGGTCTTCACCCCTCCACTTT
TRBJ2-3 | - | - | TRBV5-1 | CASQGRDTDTQYF | TGCGCCAGCCAGGGGCGTGACACAGATACGCAGTATTTT
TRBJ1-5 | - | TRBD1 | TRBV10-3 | CAISEWEDRVQPQHF | TGTGCCATCAGTGAGTGGGAAGACAGGGTTCAGCCCCAGCATTTT
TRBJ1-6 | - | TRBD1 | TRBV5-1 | CASSRDRGNSPLHF | TGCGCCAGCAGCCGGGACAGGGGTAATTCACCCCTCCACTTT
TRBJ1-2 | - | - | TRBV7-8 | CASSLGVDSGYTF | TGTGCCAGCAGCTTAGGGGTGGACAGTGGCTACACCTTC
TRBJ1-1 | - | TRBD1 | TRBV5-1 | CASSLLGQGKNTEAFF | TGCGCCAGCAGCTTGCTGGGACAGGGGAAGAACACTGAAGCTTTCTTT
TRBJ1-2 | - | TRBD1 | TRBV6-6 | CASGQGGGYTF | TGTGCCAGCGGACAGGGCGGCGGCTACACCTTC
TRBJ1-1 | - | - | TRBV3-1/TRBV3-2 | CASSQARVNTEAFF | TGTGCCAGCAGCCAAGCGAGAGTGAACACTGAAGCTTTCTTT
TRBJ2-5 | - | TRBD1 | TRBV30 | CAWSAPQGYQETQYF | TGTGCCTGGTCAGCTCCACAGGGGTACCAAGAGACCCAGTACTTC
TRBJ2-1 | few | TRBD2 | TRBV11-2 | CASNLGGTSLSGPQFF | TGTGCCAGCAACCTGGGGGGGACTAGTCTGTCCGGGCCGCAGTTCTTC
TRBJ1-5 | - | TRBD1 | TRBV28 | CASGPGWTGNQPQHF | TGTGCCAGCGGACCCGGTTGGACAGGGAATCAGCCCCAGCATTTT
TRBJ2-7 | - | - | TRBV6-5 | CASSLRGRSYEQYF | TGTGCCAGCAGCCTAAGGGGAAGGTCCTACGAGCAGTACTTC